This T cell receptor (beta chain) was profiled in a study of identical twins. Trimming pared 6 bases from V and 1 base from J, leaving 9 bases between. Germline V lookup: CDR1 SNHLY, CDR2 FYNNEI. The CDR3 extends over 13 amino acids. This clonotype was seen more than once but under ten times. A single record per CDR3 protein comes from TCRdb applying MiXCR to the 5' RACE reads. The sample carries around 490,000 distinct CDR3 sequences, about 16% recorded once. A further study also used this sample, focusing on yellow fever vaccine responses in identical twins.

The chain couples TRBV2 to TRBJ2-5, with D perhaps assigned TRBD1 or TRBD2 (6 bases each). The origin of this receptor is a woman between 18 and 30 years old in good health. The sample consisted of CD4+ T cells sorted from blood. CDR3 sequence: CASRGGFQETQYF. CDR3 in DNA: TGTGCCAGCAGGGGGGGCTTCCAAGAGACCCAGTACTTC.